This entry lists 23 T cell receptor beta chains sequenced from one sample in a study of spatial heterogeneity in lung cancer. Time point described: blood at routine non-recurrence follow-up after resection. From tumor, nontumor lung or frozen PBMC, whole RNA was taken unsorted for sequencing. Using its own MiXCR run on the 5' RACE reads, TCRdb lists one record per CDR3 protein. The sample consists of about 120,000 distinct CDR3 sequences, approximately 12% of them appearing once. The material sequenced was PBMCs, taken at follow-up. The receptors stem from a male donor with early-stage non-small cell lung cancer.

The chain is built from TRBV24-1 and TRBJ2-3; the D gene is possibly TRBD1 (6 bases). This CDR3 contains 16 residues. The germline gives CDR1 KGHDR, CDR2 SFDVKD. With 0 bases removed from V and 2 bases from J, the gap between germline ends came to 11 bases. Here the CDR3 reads CATSDLNPGDTDTQYF. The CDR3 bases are TGTGCCACCAGTGATTTGAACCCAGGGGACACAGATACGCAGTATTTT.

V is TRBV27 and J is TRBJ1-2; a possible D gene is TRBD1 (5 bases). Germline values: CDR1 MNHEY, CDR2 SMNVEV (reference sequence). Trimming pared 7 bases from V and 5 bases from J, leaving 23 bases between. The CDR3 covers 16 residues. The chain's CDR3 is CASTPGGDLSRYGYTF. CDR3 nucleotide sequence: TGTGCCAGCACCCCTGGTGGGGACCTATCTCGGTATGGCTACACCTTC.

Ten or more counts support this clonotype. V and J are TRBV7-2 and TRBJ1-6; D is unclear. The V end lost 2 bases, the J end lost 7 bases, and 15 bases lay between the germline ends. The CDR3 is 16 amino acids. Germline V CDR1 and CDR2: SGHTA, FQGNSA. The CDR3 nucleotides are TGTGCCAGCAGCTTATGGGGATGGACGGAGAATTCACCCCTCCACTTT. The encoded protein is CASSLWGWTENSPLHF.

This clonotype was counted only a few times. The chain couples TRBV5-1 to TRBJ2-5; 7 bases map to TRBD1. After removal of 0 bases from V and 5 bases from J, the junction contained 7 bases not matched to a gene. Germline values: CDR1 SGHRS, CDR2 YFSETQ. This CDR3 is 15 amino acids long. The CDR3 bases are TGCGCCAGCAGCTTGGAGGGTCAGACAGGGGAGACCCAGTACTTC. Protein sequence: CASSLEGQTGETQYF. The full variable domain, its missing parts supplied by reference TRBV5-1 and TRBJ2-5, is KAGVTQTPRYLIKTRGQQVTLSCSPISGHRSVSWYQQTPGQGLQFLFEYFSETQRNKGNFPGRFSGRQFSNSRSEMNVSTLELGDSALYLCASSLEGQTGETQYFGPGTRLLVL.

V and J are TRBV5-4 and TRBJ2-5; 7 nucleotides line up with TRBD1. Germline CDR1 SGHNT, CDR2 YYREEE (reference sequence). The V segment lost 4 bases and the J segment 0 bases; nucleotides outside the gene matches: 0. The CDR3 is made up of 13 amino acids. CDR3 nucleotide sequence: TGTGCCAGCAGCACAGGGGACCAAGAGACCCAGTACTTC. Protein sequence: CASSTGDQETQYF.

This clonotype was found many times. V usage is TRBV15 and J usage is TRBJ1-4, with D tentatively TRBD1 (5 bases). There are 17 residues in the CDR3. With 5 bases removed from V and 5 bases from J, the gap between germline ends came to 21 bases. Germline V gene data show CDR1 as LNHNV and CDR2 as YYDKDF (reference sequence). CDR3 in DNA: TGTGCCACCAGCGGAGCCAAGGGCACAGGTCGAAATGAAAAACTGTTTTTT. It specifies CATSGAKGTGRNEKLFF.

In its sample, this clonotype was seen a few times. CDR3 region: CASSRGGTAIQETQYF. The CDR3 DNA reads TGCGCCAGCAGCCGTGGTGGGACAGCCATCCAAGAGACCCAGTACTTC. This sequence joins TRBV5-1 and TRBJ2-5, with TRBD1 matching 7 bases. The germline V gene encodes CDR1 SGHRS and CDR2 YFSETQ. The CDR3 extends over 16 amino acids. The trim removed 4 bases at V and 1 base at J, leaving 10 bases unmatched. Supplemented by reference TRBV5-1 and TRBJ2-5, the full variable domain reads KAGVTQTPRYLIKTRGQQVTLSCSPISGHRSVSWYQQTPGQGLQFLFEYFSETQRNKGNFPGRFSGRQFSNSRSEMNVSTLELGDSALYLCASSRGGTAIQETQYFGPGTRLLVL.

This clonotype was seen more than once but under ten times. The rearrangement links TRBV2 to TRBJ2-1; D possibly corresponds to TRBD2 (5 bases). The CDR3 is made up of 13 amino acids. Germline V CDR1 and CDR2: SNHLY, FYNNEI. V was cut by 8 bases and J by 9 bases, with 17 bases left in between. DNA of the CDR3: TGTGCCAGCGTATATTTAGGCCGGGGTGAGCAGTTCTTC. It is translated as CASVYLGRGEQFF. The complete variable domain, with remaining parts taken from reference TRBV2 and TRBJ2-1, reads EPEVTQTPSHQVTQMGQEVILRCVPISNHLYFYWYRQILGQKVEFLVSFYNNEISEKSEIFDDQFSVERPDGSNFTLKIRSTKLEDSAMYFCASVYLGRGEQFFGPGTRLTVL.

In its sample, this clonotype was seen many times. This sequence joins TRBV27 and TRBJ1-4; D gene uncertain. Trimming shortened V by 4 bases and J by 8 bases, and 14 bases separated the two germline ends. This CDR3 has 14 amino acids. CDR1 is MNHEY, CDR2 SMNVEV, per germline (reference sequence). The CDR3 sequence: CASSWRGRREKLFF. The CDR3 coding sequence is TGTGCCAGCAGTTGGCGGGGTAGGCGGGAAAAACTGTTTTTT.

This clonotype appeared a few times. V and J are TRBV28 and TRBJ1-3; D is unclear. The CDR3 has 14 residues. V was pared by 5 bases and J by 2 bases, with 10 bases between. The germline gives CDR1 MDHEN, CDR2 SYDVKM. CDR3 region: CASSLPSAGNTIYF. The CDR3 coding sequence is TGTGCCAGCAGTCTCCCGAGTGCTGGAAACACCATATATTTT. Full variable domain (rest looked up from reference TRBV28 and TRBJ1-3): DVKVTQSSRYLVKRTGEKVFLECVQDMDHENMFWYRQDPGLGLRLIYFSYDVKMKEKGDIPEGYSVSREKKERFSLILESASTNQTSMYLCASSLPSAGNTIYFGEGSWLTVV.

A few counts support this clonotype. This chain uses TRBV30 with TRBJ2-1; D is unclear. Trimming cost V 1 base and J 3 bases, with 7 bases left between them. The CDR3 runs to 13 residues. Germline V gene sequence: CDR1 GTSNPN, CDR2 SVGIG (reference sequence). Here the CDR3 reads CAWSGQSYNEQFF. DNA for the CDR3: TGTGCCTGGAGTGGGCAGAGCTACAATGAGCAGTTCTTC. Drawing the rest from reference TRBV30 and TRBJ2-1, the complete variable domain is SQTIHQWPATLVQPVGSPLSLECTVEGTSNPNLYWYRQAAGRGLQLLFYSVGIGQISSEVPQNLSASRPQDRQFILSSKKLLLSDSGFYLCAWSGQSYNEQFFGPGTRLTVL.

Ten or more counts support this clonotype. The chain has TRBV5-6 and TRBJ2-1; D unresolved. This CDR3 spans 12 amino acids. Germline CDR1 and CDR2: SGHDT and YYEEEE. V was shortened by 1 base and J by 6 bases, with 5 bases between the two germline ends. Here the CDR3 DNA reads TGTGCCAGCAGCTTGAGGTCCAATGAGCAGTTCTTC. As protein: CASSLRSNEQFF.

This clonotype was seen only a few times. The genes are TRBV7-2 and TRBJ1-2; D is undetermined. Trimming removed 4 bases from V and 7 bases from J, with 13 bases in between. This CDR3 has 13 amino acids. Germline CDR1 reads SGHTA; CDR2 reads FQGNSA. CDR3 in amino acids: CASSSQISGGYTF. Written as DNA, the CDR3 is TGTGCCAGCAGCTCCCAAATTTCGGGTGGCTACACCTTC.

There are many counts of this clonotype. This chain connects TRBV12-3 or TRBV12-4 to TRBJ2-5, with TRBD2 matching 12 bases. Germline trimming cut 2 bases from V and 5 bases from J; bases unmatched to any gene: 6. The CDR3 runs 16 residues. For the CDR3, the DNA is TGTGCCAGCAGTTTATTCCGCGGACTAGCGGGGGAGACCCAGTACTTC. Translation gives CASSLFRGLAGETQYF.

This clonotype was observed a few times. Written as DNA, the CDR3 is TGTGCCAGTAGCATTGACCCGCCAAACTCCTACGAGCAGTACTTC. Translated, it gives CASSIDPPNSYEQYF. V and J are TRBV28 and TRBJ2-7; D is uncertain. This CDR3 has 15 residues. V was clipped by 9 bases and J by 0 bases, with 18 bases between them. The germline CDR1 and CDR2 sequences are MDHEN and SYDVKM.

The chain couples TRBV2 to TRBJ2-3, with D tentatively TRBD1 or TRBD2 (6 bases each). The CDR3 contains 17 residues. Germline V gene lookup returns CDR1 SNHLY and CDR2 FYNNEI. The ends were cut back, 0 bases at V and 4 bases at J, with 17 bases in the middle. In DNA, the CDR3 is TGTGCCAGCAGTGAAGCGCTTTGGGGGGCGATCGCAGATACGCAGTATTTT. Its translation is CASSEALWGAIADTQYF.

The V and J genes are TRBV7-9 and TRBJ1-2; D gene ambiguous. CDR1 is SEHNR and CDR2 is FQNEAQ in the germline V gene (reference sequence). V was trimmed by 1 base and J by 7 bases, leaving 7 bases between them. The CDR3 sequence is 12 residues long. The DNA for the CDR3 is TGTGCCAGCAGCTTAGGAAATTTTGGCTACACCTTC. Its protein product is CASSLGNFGYTF.

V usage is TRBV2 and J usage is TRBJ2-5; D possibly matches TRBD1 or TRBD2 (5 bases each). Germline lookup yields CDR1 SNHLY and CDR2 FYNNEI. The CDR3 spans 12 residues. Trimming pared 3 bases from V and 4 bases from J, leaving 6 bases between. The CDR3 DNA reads TGTGCCAGCAGTGAGGGGACAGAGACCCAGTACTTC. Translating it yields CASSEGTETQYF.

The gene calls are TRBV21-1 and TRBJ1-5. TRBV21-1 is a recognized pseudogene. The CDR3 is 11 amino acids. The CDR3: CASYRNQPQHF. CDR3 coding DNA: TGTGCCAGCTACAGGAATCAGCCCCAGCATTTT.

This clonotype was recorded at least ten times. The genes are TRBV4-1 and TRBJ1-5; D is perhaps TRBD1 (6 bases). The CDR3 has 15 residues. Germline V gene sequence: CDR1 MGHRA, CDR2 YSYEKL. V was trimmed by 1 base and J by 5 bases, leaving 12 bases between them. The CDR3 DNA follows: TGCGCCAGCAGCCAAGGGGACACTCGATATCAGCCCCAGCATTTT. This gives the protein CASSQGDTRYQPQHF.

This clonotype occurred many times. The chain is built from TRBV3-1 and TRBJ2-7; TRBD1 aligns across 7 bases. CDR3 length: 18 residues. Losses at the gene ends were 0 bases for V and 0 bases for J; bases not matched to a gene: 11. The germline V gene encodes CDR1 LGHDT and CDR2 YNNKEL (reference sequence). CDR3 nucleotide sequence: TGTGCCAGCAGCCAAGAGCCTCGAGACAGGGATTTCTCCTACGAGCAGTACTTC. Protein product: CASSQEPRDRDFSYEQYF.

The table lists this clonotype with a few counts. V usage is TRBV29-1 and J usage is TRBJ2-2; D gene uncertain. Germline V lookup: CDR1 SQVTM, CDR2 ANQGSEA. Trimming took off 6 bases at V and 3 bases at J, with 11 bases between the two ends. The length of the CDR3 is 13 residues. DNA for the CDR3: TGCAGCGTGGTAGGCAGATACACCGGGGAGCTGTTTTTT. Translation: CSVVGRYTGELFF.

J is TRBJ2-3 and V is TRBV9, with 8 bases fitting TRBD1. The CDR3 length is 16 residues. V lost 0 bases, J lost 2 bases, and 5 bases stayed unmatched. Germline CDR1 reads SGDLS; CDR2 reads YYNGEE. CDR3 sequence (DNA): TGTGCCAGCAGCGTAGTGGGGACAGGTCTCACAGATACGCAGTATTTT. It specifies CASSVVGTGLTDTQYF.